This TCR beta chain was observed in a study of identical twins. Study-level points and caveats: Zero-insertion analyses were open to partial confounding by invariant MAIT and iNKT cells.

Carrying unique molecular identifiers, the cDNA also gained a universal primer site through template switching. MiXCR was run by TCRdb on the 5' RACE reads, yielding one entry per CDR3 protein. The sample lists some 590,000 distinct CDR3 sequences; 9% to 10% were seen once. This clonotype came up a few times. Antigen specificity is unknown. The CDR3 is 13 residues long. V was pared by 9 bases and J by 10 bases, with 10 bases of the junction left unmatched. The germline gives CDR1 LNHNV, CDR2 YYDKDF (reference sequence). This sample was shared with a second study, whose subject was yellow fever vaccine responses in identical twins.

The chain joins TRBV15 to TRBJ2-1; 9 nucleotides match TRBD2. The sequenced material came from PBMCs. This TCR was sampled from a woman between 18 and 29 years old in good health. The CDR3 reads CATDSGGPSEQFF. DNA for the CDR3: TGTGCCACGGATAGCGGGGGCCCCTCGGAGCAGTTCTTC.